This is a list of T cell receptor beta chains from one sample in a study of shared clonotypes between healthy human individuals. The data were produced by immunoSEQ multiplex PCR, yet TCRdb's version contains in-frame clones alone and is incomplete. This sample has about 2.2 million clones, with around 95% found just once. The specimen sequenced was naive CD8+ T cells from PBMCs. The receptors were sampled from a man aged 18 to 29 in good health. Some clones in this sample may be carry-over from other donors' samples. The CDR3 runs from the conserved cysteine through the conserved F or W. A D gene is named only where the DNA matches it firmly. Not all rows give a size; the values are once, few, many and, for expanded clones, a class.

d_gene | abundance | j_gene | v_gene | CDR3aa | CDR3nt
TRBD2 | NA | TRBJ2-1 | TRBV27 | CASQRGAGSSYNEQFF | TGTGCCAGCCAGCGCGGAGCGGGAAGCTCCTACAATGAGCAGTTCTTC
TRBD1 | once | TRBJ2-7 | TRBV14 | CASSWGQGGYEQYF | TGTGCCAGCAGCTGGGGACAGGGCGGCTACGAGCAGTACTTC
NA | NA | TRBJ2-1 | TRBV7-2 | CASSLGPVSLYNEQFF | TGTGCCAGCAGCCTGGGACCAGTTTCTCTCTACAATGAGCAGTTCTTC
TRBD2 | NA | TRBJ2-2 | TRBV7-4 | CASSRSAGTSGRSTGELFF | TGTGCCAGCAGCCGCTCCGCCGGGACTAGCGGGAGAAGTACCGGGGAGCTGTTTTTT
TRBD2 | NA | TRBJ2-7 | TRBV28 | CASSWTTTGGDSYEQYF | TGTGCCAGCAGTTGGACGACCACGGGAGGGGACTCCTACGAGCAGTACTTC
NA | NA | TRBJ2-7 | TRBV20-1 | CSAREIYEQYF | TGCAGTGCTCGGGAAATCTACGAGCAGTACTTC
TRBD2 | NA | TRBJ2-1 | TRBV11-2 | CASSKAGTSSSNEQFF | TGTGCCAGCAGCAAAGCGGGGACTAGCTCCTCCAATGAGCAGTTCTTC
TRBD1 | NA | TRBJ2-5 | TRBV7-9 | CASRGTGGYQETQYF | TGTGCCAGCAGGGGGACAGGGGGGTACCAAGAGACCCAGTACTTC
NA | NA | TRBJ2-1 | TRBV27 | CASRPRAPLYNEQFF | TGTGCCAGCAGACCGAGGGCTCCCCTTTACAATGAGCAGTTCTTC
NA | NA | TRBJ2-2 | TRBV27 | CASSRDPTRGELFF | TGTGCCAGCAGCCGGGACCCCACTAGGGGGGAGCTGTTTTTT
TRBD1 | NA | TRBJ2-7 | TRBV7-6 | CASSPRGYHEQYF | TGTGCCAGCAGCCCCAGGGGGTACCACGAGCAGTACTTC
TRBD2 | NA | TRBJ2-1 | TRBV7-8 | CASSPRTSGVNEQFF | TGTGCCAGCAGCCCTCGGACTAGCGGGGTTAATGAGCAGTTCTTC
NA | NA | TRBJ2-1 | TRBV11-2 | CASSPPLEVEQFF | TGTGCCAGCAGCCCCCCACTTGAGGTCGAGCAGTTCTTC
NA | NA | TRBJ2-1 | TRBV11-3 | CASSFRFNEQFF | TGTGCCAGCAGCTTCCGGTTCAATGAGCAGTTCTTC
NA | NA | TRBJ2-5 | TRBV6-1 | CASRTRFDQETQYF | TGTGCCAGCAGGACCCGATTTGATCAAGAGACCCAGTACTTC
NA | NA | TRBJ2-7 | TRBV20-1 | CSAGPNEQYF | TGCAGTGCTGGCCCTAACGAGCAGTACTTC
NA | NA | TRBJ2-1 | TRBV27 | CASRIGTSYNEQFF | TGTGCCAGCCGTATAGGCACCTCCTACAATGAGCAGTTCTTC
TRBD2 | NA | TRBJ2-7 | TRBV28 | CASSRLAGPSYEQYF | TGTGCCAGCAGTCGACTAGCGGGGCCCTCCTACGAGCAGTACTTC
TRBD2 | NA | TRBJ2-3 | TRBV4-3 | CASSHPTSGGPDTQYF | TGCGCCAGCAGCCATCCGACTAGCGGGGGTCCAGATACGCAGTATTTT
NA | NA | TRBJ2-1 | TRBV7-6 | CASSLGTHNEQFF | TGTGCCAGCAGCTTAGGGACACACAATGAGCAGTTCTTC
NA | NA | TRBJ2-7 | TRBV28 | CASSLNPVDEQYF | TGTGCCAGCAGTCTAAACCCTGTCGACGAGCAGTACTTC
NA | NA | TRBJ2-7 | TRBV7-6 | CASSPPGLPTYEQYF | TGTGCCAGCAGCCCCCCGGGGCTTCCGACCTACGAGCAGTACTTC
TRBD2 | NA | TRBJ2-3 | TRBV5-1 | CASNLGREFEYTQYF | TGCGCCAGCAACCTGGGGCGGGAGTTCGAATATACGCAGTATTTT
NA | NA | TRBJ2-3 | TRBV9 | CASSGHRDSDTDTQYF | TGTGCCAGCAGCGGACACAGGGATTCTGACACAGATACGCAGTATTTT
NA | NA | TRBJ2-1 | TRBV11-2 | CASSPPLQGEQFF | TGTGCCAGCAGCCCCCCCCTTCAGGGGGAGCAGTTCTTC
NA | NA | TRBJ2-5 | TRBV7-9 | CASSISGAPPTRETQYF | TGTGCCAGCAGCATTTCCGGAGCCCCCCCCACTAGGGAGACCCAGTACTTC
TRBD1 | NA | TRBJ1-2 | TRBV28 | CASSPAARDRTNYGYTF | TGTGCCAGCAGTCCCGCTGCCCGGGACAGGACTAACTATGGCTACACCTTC
NA | once | TRBJ2-1 | TRBV9 | CASSVDGTSSSYNEQFF | TGTGCCAGCAGCGTAGACGGGACTTCGTCTAGTTACAATGAGCAGTTCTTC
NA | NA | TRBJ1-2 | TRBV9 | CASSVEGRVNYGYTF | TGTGCCAGCAGCGTAGAGGGCAGGGTGAACTATGGCTACACCTTC
NA | NA | TRBJ1-4 | TRBV2 | CASRGVPNEKLFF | TGTGCCAGCAGGGGGGTCCCGAATGAAAAACTGTTTTTT
TRBD1 | NA | TRBJ2-7 | TRBV11-2 | CASSLDRDRSYEQYF | TGTGCCAGCAGCTTAGACCGGGACAGGTCCTACGAGCAGTACTTC
NA | once | TRBJ2-2 | TRBV5-6 | CASSLSLSAYANTGELFF | TGTGCCAGCAGCTTGTCCTTGTCAGCCTACGCGAACACCGGGGAGCTGTTTTTT
NA | NA | TRBJ2-2 | TRBV19 | CASSTITRSVTGELFF | TGTGCCAGTAGTACAATTACCCGATCTGTCACCGGGGAGCTGTTTTTT
TRBD2 | NA | TRBJ2-1 | TRBV11-2 | CASSLSASGGNEQFF | TGTGCCAGCAGCTTATCTGCTAGCGGGGGGAATGAGCAGTTCTTC
NA | NA | TRBJ2-7 | TRBV18 | CASSPGPHYEQYF | TGTGCCAGCTCACCGGGACCGCACTACGAGCAGTACTTC
TRBD2 | NA | TRBJ2-5 | TRBV19 | CASSTGLAGLETQYF | TGTGCCAGTAGTACGGGACTAGCGGGACTAGAGACCCAGTACTTC
TRBD2 | NA | TRBJ2-7 | TRBV6-5 | CASSLTSVPYEQYF | TGTGCCAGCAGTCTCACTAGCGTTCCCTACGAGCAGTACTTC
NA | NA | TRBJ2-1 | TRBV5-6 | CASSLASFEQFF | TGTGCCAGCAGCTTGGCCTCGTTCGAGCAGTTCTTC
NA | NA | TRBJ2-1 | TRBV30 | CAWSVLLEQFF | TGTGCCTGGAGTGTGTTACTTGAGCAGTTCTTC
NA | NA | TRBJ2-7 | TRBV27 | CASRPSGSYEQYF | TGTGCCAGCAGACCCTCCGGGAGTTACGAGCAGTACTTC
NA | NA | TRBJ1-4 | TRBV7-2 | CASSLSRGKLFF | TGTGCCAGCAGCTTAAGTCGGGGGAAACTGTTTTTT